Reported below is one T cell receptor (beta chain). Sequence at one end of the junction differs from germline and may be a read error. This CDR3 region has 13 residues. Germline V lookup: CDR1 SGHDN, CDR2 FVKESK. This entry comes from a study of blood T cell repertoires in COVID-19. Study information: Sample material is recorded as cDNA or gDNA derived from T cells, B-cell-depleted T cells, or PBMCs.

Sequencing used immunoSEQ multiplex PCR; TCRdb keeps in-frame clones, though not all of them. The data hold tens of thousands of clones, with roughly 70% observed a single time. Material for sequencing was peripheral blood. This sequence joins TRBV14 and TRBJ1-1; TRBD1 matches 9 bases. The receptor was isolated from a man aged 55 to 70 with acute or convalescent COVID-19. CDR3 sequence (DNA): TGTGCCAGCAGCCTAGGGACAGGGCGGCTTGTAGTCTTT. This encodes CASSLGTGRLVVF.